The rows below give T cell receptor beta chains drawn from one sample of a study of beta chain features in type 1 diabetes. Measured with immunoSEQ multiplex PCR; TCRdb has only the in-frame clones, and not every one. The data show fewer than 350,000 clones, with about 15% seen just once and less than 0.02% held by the top ten. The sample consisted of naive CD4+ T cells from blood. Receptors were obtained from a young man with type 1 diabetes. The CDR3 runs from the conserved cysteine through the conserved F or W. The order of the fields is J gene, V gene, CDR3 protein.

J gene: TRBJ2-7; V gene: TRBV5-8; CDR3 protein: CASSGPSGTTYEQYF
J gene: TRBJ1-2; V gene: TRBV30; CDR3 protein: CAWEGQVAYGYTF
J gene: TRBJ2-1; V gene: TRBV9; CDR3 protein: CASSVRSGTYNEQFF
J gene: TRBJ2-7; V gene: TRBV6-5; CDR3 protein: CASRIFGRTYEQYF
J gene: TRBJ2-3; V gene: TRBV28; CDR3 protein: CASSWAGERTDTQYF
J gene: TRBJ1-1; V gene: TRBV19; CDR3 protein: CASSISVNTEAFF
J gene: TRBJ2-3; V gene: TRBV11-2; CDR3 protein: CASSQGLEVDTQYF
J gene: TRBJ2-2; V gene: TRBV5-1; CDR3 protein: CASSFEPNTGELFF
J gene: TRBJ2-3; V gene: TRBV28; CDR3 protein: CASSLPVGQRGTDTQYF
J gene: TRBJ2-7; V gene: TRBV5-4; CDR3 protein: CASSPATGGLFEQYF
J gene: TRBJ2-7; V gene: TRBV5-4; CDR3 protein: CASSVSGTEDYEQYF
J gene: TRBJ1-1; V gene: TRBV7-2; CDR3 protein: CASSLSVNTEAFF
J gene: TRBJ2-1; V gene: TRBV7-2; CDR3 protein: CASSLYLAPSFNEQFF
J gene: TRBJ2-1; V gene: TRBV4-2; CDR3 protein: CASSQTSGTYNEQFF
J gene: TRBJ2-1; V gene: TRBV7-6; CDR3 protein: CASSLGRTSSYNEQFF
J gene: TRBJ2-7; V gene: TRBV5-1; CDR3 protein: CASSYGQGARGEQYF